This entry lists 26 T cell receptor beta chains sequenced from one sample in a study of blood T cell repertoires in COVID-19. Sequenced by immunoSEQ multiplex PCR; TCRdb stores in-frame clones only, minus some. Here the sample spans a few hundred thousand clones, approximately 90% being singletons. The sample comprised PBMCs or T cells enriched from blood (not recorded which). The receptor set was obtained from a woman in her forties who had recovered from COVID-19.

J is TRBJ1-4 and V is TRBV5-1; tentative D call: TRBD1 (6 bases). Germline CDR1 reads SGHRS; CDR2 reads YFSETQ. CDR3 size: 15 residues. V was cut by 2 bases and J by 7 bases, with 15 bases left in between. DNA for the CDR3: TGCGCCAGCAGCTTTCGAACAGGGAGTAGTGAAAAACTGTTTTTT. This translates into CASSFRTGSSEKLFF.

The V and J genes are TRBV6-2 or TRBV6-3 and TRBJ2-3, with 9 bases aligning to TRBD2. V lost 2 bases, J lost 4 bases, and 16 bases stayed unmatched. CDR1 is MNHEY, CDR2 SVGEGT, per germline. There are 19 residues in the CDR3. CDR3 sequence reads: CASSYERSRAGGGSDTQYF. The CDR3 DNA is TGTGCCAGCAGTTACGAACGTTCTAGAGCGGGAGGAGGGTCAGATACGCAGTATTTT.

The rearrangement joins TRBV4-1 to TRBJ2-7, with 11 positions matching TRBD1. V lost 4 bases and J lost 3; bases outside the gene matches: 5. CDR1 is MGHRA, CDR2 YSYEKL, per germline. This CDR3 comprises 15 residues. For the CDR3, the DNA is TGCGCCAGCAGCCGAGGGACAGGGGGATTCTACGAGCAGTACTTC. This codes for CASSRGTGGFYEQYF.

This clone was picked up one time. The chain has TRBV7-9 and TRBJ1-6; D is unresolved. Deletions cut 3 bases from V and 9 bases from J, with 12 bases between. The length of the CDR3 is 14 residues. CDR1 and CDR2 from the germline V gene are SEHNR and FQNEAQ (reference sequence). CDR3 coding DNA: TGTGCCAGCAGCTTTGGGCAAAGTATTTCACCCCTCCACTTT. This gives the protein CASSFGQSISPLHF. Full variable domain (outside the CDR3, taken from reference TRBV7-9 and TRBJ1-6): DTGVSQNPRHKITKRGQNVTFRCDPISEHNRLYWYRQTLGQGPEFLTYFQNEAQLEKSRLLSDRFSAERPKGSFSTLEIQRTEQGDSAMYLCASSFGQSISPLHFGNGTRLTVT.

This clone was recorded a few times. The J gene is TRBJ2-7, the V gene TRBV7-2; tentatively, D is TRBD1 (6 bases). CDR1 is SGHTA, CDR2 FQGNSA, per germline. The CDR3 has 14 amino acids. Trimming stripped 4 bases from V and 1 base from J, with 11 bases between. As DNA, the CDR3 is TGTGCCAGCAGCTCAAACAGGGTTTCCTACGAGCAGTACTTC. Amino acid sequence: CASSSNRVSYEQYF.

The gene calls are TRBV7-6 and TRBJ2-7; 10 bases agree with TRBD2. Germline lookup yields CDR1 SGHVS and CDR2 FNYEAQ. CDR3 length: 15 residues. The trim removed 1 base at V and 3 bases at J, leaving 3 bases unmatched. The CDR3 nucleotides are TGTGCCAGCAGCTTAGGCCTAGCGGGAGTCTACGAGCAGTACTTC. Amino acids: CASSLGLAGVYEQYF.

This chain links TRBV19 with TRBJ2-2, with 9 bases lining up with TRBD1. The germline gives CDR1 LNHDA, CDR2 SQIVND (reference sequence). The CDR3 has 15 residues. V shed 3 bases and J 7 bases; nucleotides not matched to a gene: 6. CDR3 residues: CASSIGDRDVGELFF. As DNA, the CDR3 is TGTGCCAGTAGTATTGGGGACAGGGACGTCGGGGAGCTGTTTTTT.

The chain is built from TRBV27 and TRBJ1-1; possibly TRBD1 for D (6 bases). Trimming removed 7 bases from V and 1 base from J, with 10 bases in between. CDR1 is MNHEY and CDR2 is SMNVEV in the germline V gene (reference sequence). This CDR3 comprises 13 residues. The CDR3 spells CASKSGANTEAFF. CDR3 sequence (DNA): TGTGCCAGCAAATCAGGGGCGAACACTGAAGCTTTCTTT.

The chain carries TRBV7-2 and TRBJ2-2; D perhaps matches TRBD2 (5 bases). V was clipped by 5 bases and J by 1 base, with 8 bases between them. CDR1 SGHTA and CDR2 FQGNSA come from the germline V gene. The CDR3 loop spans 14 amino acids. This CDR3 reads CASSQSGNTGELFF. CDR3 sequence (DNA): TGTGCCAGCAGCCAGAGCGGGAACACCGGGGAGCTGTTTTTT.

The V call is TRBV5-6, the J call TRBJ2-2; 11 bases fit TRBD2. CDR1 and CDR2 (germline): SGHDT, YYEEEE. The CDR3 totals 14 residues. The V segment lost 4 bases and the J segment 5 bases; nucleotides outside the gene matches: 1. The CDR3 sequence is CASSVAGGTGELFF. In DNA, the CDR3 is TGTGCCAGCAGCGTAGCGGGAGGGACCGGGGAGCTGTTTTTT.

This clone was observed a handful of times. CDR3 residues: CAISSHGGYNQPQHF. CDR3 in DNA: TGTGCCATCAGTTCCCATGGAGGATACAATCAGCCCCAGCATTTT. V usage is TRBV10-3 and J usage is TRBJ1-5; no definite D call. Germline-derived CDR1 and CDR2 are ENHRY and SYGVKD. The CDR3 is 15 amino acids. V lost 5 bases and J lost 3, with 14 bases in between.

This chain connects TRBV6-5 to TRBJ1-2; a weak D match, TRBD1 (6 bases). The CDR3 runs to 14 residues. Trimming removed 5 bases from V and 3 bases from J, with 13 bases in between. CDR1 MNHEY and CDR2 SVGAGI come from the germline V gene. CDR3 protein: CASSHQGLDYGYTF. The CDR3 bases are TGTGCCAGCAGTCATCAGGGGTTGGACTATGGCTACACCTTC.

CDR3 residues: CASGALAGIETQYF. CDR3 coding DNA: TGTGCCAGCGGGGCTCTAGCGGGAATAGAGACCCAGTACTTC. This rearrangement joins TRBV6-5 to TRBJ2-5, with 9 nucleotides matching TRBD2. V trimming: 8 bases; J trimming: 4 bases; junction bases outside the gene matches: 8. Germline V gene data show CDR1 as MNHEY and CDR2 as SVGAGI. The CDR3 runs 14 residues.

V is TRBV13 and J is TRBJ1-2, with 7 bases aligning to TRBD1. The length of the CDR3 is 15 residues. Trimming at V came to 1 base and at J to 3 bases, leaving 5 bases not matched to a gene. Germline CDR1 PRHDT, CDR2 FYEKMQ (reference sequence). For the CDR3, the DNA is TGTGCCAGCAGCTTAGCCCAGGGGGTCCACTATGGCTACACCTTC. Translating gives CASSLAQGVHYGYTF.

The gene calls are TRBV2 and TRBJ2-7; possible D gene TRBD1, 5 bases. Germline V gene lookup returns CDR1 SNHLY and CDR2 FYNNEI. The CDR3 has 13 residues. The V end was cut by 3 bases, the J end by 2 bases, with 8 bases between. This CDR3 is CASSDAGTYEQYF. CDR3 sequence (DNA): TGTGCCAGCAGTGATGCAGGGACCTACGAGCAGTACTTC. The entire variable domain, with the rest obtained from reference TRBV2 and TRBJ2-7, is as follows: EPEVTQTPSHQVTQMGQEVILRCVPISNHLYFYWYRQILGQKVEFLVSFYNNEISEKSEIFDDQFSVERPDGSNFTLKIRSTKLEDSAMYFCASSDAGTYEQYFGPGTRLTVT.

The J gene is TRBJ1-1, the V gene TRBV5-8; D possibly corresponds to TRBD1 (5 bases). Trimming left V 2 bases short and J 6 bases short, with 8 bases between. Germline V lookup: CDR1 SGHTS, CDR2 YDEGEE. CDR3 length: 12 amino acids. The CDR3 region has the DNA TGTGCCAGCAGCTTCGGGGGGGCTGAAGCTTTCTTT. It encodes CASSFGGAEAFF.

The chain is built from TRBV3-1 (or the pseudogene TRBV3-2) and TRBJ2-2; D not resolved. Trimming took off 0 bases at V and 7 bases at J, with 6 bases between the two ends. CDR1 and CDR2 (germline): LGHDT, YNNKEL (reference sequence). The CDR3 consists of 13 residues. The DNA for the CDR3 is TGTGCCAGCAGCCAAGAAGCGATCGGGGAGCTGTTTTTT. This encodes CASSQEAIGELFF.

The chain has TRBV7-2 and TRBJ2-5; 7 bases are a match to TRBD1. Germline V gene sequence: CDR1 SGHTA, CDR2 FQGNSA. With V trimmed by 1 base and J by 4 bases, 9 bases remained unmatched. There are 16 residues in the CDR3. CDR3 nucleotides: TGTGCCAGCAGCTTAGGCTTGTCTTCAGGGGGAGAGACCCAGTACTTC. Translating it yields CASSLGLSSGGETQYF.

J is TRBJ2-5 and V is TRBV6-5; D perhaps matches TRBD1 (5 bases). V gave up 7 bases and J gave up 5 bases, with 14 bases separating them. Per the germline V gene, CDR1 is MNHEY and CDR2 is SVGAGI. CDR3 length: 13 amino acids. CDR3 residues: CASIRGHGETQYF. The DNA of the CDR3 is TGTGCCAGCATTAGAGGACACGGGGAGACCCAGTACTTC.

The chain combines TRBV15 with TRBJ2-3; weak D call: TRBD2 (5 bases). The CDR3 spans 17 residues. V was cut by 0 bases and J by 0 bases, with 13 bases left in between. Germline V gives CDR1 LNHNV, CDR2 YYDKDF (reference sequence). The CDR3 reads CATSRDAPRGSTDTQYF. As DNA, the CDR3 is TGTGCCACCAGCAGAGATGCGCCCCGAGGGAGCACAGATACGCAGTATTTT.

The genes are TRBV9 and TRBJ2-2; 7 nucleotides align to TRBD1. This CDR3 has 17 residues. The junction had 8 bases not matched to a gene; V was cut back by 3 bases and J by 0 bases. CDR1 is SGDLS and CDR2 is YYNGEE in the germline V gene. In DNA, the CDR3 is TGTGCCAGCAGCGAGCCCCGGGACAGAGCGAACACCGGGGAGCTGTTTTTT. Its protein product is CASSEPRDRANTGELFF.

This rearrangement joins TRBV27 to TRBJ1-2; D is ambiguous. This CDR3 is 14 amino acids long. Germline CDR1 MNHEY, CDR2 SMNVEV (reference sequence). Trimming removed 2 bases from V and 5 bases from J, with 12 bases in between. The CDR3 sequence: CASSLGGTRYGYTF. Written as DNA, the CDR3 is TGTGCCAGCAGTTTAGGCGGCACGAGGTATGGCTACACCTTC.

The CDR3 protein is CASSQDAGTYGYTF. In DNA form, the CDR3 reads TGTGCCAGCAGCCAAGATGCAGGTACATACGGCTACACCTTC. V is TRBV14 and J is TRBJ1-2; D not resolved. The V and J ends lost 0 bases and 8 bases respectively, with 13 bases between them. The germline CDR1 and CDR2 sequences are SGHDN and FVKESK. There are 14 residues in the CDR3.

This clone showed up just once. The chain employs TRBV7-9 and TRBJ1-4; D may be TRBD1 (5 bases). Germline lookup yields CDR1 SEHNR and CDR2 FQNEAQ (reference sequence). V was shortened by 5 bases and J by 4 bases, with 14 bases between the two germline ends. The CDR3 spans 15 residues. CDR3 in DNA: TGTGCCAGCAGCCCATTGACAGCACTTAATGAAAAACTGTTTTTT. Translated, it gives CASSPLTALNEKLFF.

This chain joins TRBV10-1 and TRBJ2-2; 7 nucleotides match TRBD1. The V gene's germline CDR1 is WNHNN and CDR2 SYGVQD (reference sequence). The CDR3 length is 14 residues. The V segment lost 3 bases and the J segment 7 bases; nucleotides outside the gene matches: 5. The CDR3 sequence is CASSERGGSGELFF. The CDR3 region has the DNA TGCGCCAGCAGTGAACGAGGGGGCAGCGGGGAGCTGTTTTTT.

V is TRBV30 and J is TRBJ2-1; 11 bases line up with TRBD2. V lost 2 bases and J lost 5; bases outside the gene matches: 5. The length of the CDR3 is 15 residues. Germline V gene data show CDR1 as GTSNPN and CDR2 as SVGIG (reference sequence). The CDR3 loop is CAWSRGSGRDNEQFF. CDR3 nucleotides: TGTGCCTGGAGTCGTGGTAGCGGGAGGGACAATGAGCAGTTCTTC. Full variable domain (missing parts from reference TRBV30 and TRBJ2-1): SQTIHQWPATLVQPVGSPLSLECTVEGTSNPNLYWYRQAAGRGLQLLFYSVGIGQISSEVPQNLSASRPQDRQFILSSKKLLLSDSGFYLCAWSRGSGRDNEQFFGPGTRLTVL.